The 12 T cell receptor beta chains presented below share a single source sample, sequenced in a study of blood T cell repertoires in COVID-19. Only in-frame clones appear in the TCRdb table, and some are missing; sequencing was by immunoSEQ multiplex PCR. The sample lists 270,000 or so clones; 85% to 90% were seen once. The sequenced sample was peripheral blood. All receptors derive from a woman in her fifties or sixties with COVID-19, enrolled during active disease.

This chain uses TRBV11-2 with TRBJ1-2; 12 positions agree with TRBD1. There are 16 residues in the CDR3. The V and J ends lost 8 bases and 7 bases, in that order; junction bases with no gene match: 14. The V gene's germline CDR1 is SGHAT and CDR2 FQNNGV. The CDR3 sequence: CASGLVRDRGRSGYTF. The CDR3 DNA follows: TGTGCCAGCGGCCTGGTCCGGGACAGGGGGCGTAGTGGCTACACCTTC.

The chain is built from TRBV5-1 and TRBJ1-1; no firm D call. The CDR3 has 16 residues. Per the germline V gene, CDR1 is SGHRS and CDR2 is YFSETQ. Trimming cost V 0 bases and J 5 bases, with 17 bases left between them. CDR3 loop: CASSLAPTAGSTEAFF. The CDR3 DNA sequence: TGCGCCAGCAGCTTGGCCCCCACGGCAGGTAGTACTGAAGCTTTCTTT.

This clone was seen once. This sequence joins TRBV3-1 (or the pseudogene TRBV3-2) and TRBJ1-1, with D maybe TRBD1 (6 bases). V lost 3 bases and J lost 4, with 15 bases in between. The CDR3 runs to 15 residues. The V gene's germline CDR1 is LGHDT and CDR2 YNNKEL (reference sequence). The CDR3 sequence: CASSQDSKVGTEAFF. Here the CDR3 DNA reads TGTGCCAGCAGCCAGGACAGTAAGGTGGGCACTGAAGCTTTCTTT.

Written as DNA, the CDR3 is TGTGCCAGCAGTAGGGACAGGATTAACTATGGCTACACCTTC. It yields the protein CASSRDRINYGYTF. The chain links TRBV6-6 to TRBJ1-2, with 8 bases fitting TRBD1. V lost 5 bases to trimming and J lost 1 base; unmatched junction nucleotides: 3. This CDR3 region has 14 residues. Germline V gene data show CDR1 as MNHNY and CDR2 as SVGAGI (reference sequence).

The rearrangement joins TRBV25-1 to TRBJ2-3, with a possible D match to TRBD1 (5 bases). The CDR3 loop spans 14 amino acids. In germline, CDR1 is MGHDK, CDR2 SYGVNS. Trimming pared 0 bases from V and 2 bases from J, leaving 6 bases between. The CDR3 spells CASSEYRDTDTQYF. In nucleotides, the CDR3 is TGTGCCAGCAGTGAATACAGGGACACAGATACGCAGTATTTT.

The chain recombines TRBV30 with TRBJ2-1; TRBD2 aligns across 7 bases. Germline V lookup: CDR1 GTSNPN, CDR2 SVGIG (reference sequence). V shed 5 bases, J shed 16 bases, and the junction held 14 bases outside the gene matches. This CDR3 region has 12 residues. This chain's CDR3 is CAWWDYPHRRFF. In nucleotides, the CDR3 is TGTGCCTGGTGGGACTATCCTCACAGGAGATTCTTC.

V is TRBV7-2 and J is TRBJ2-7, with TRBD1 identical over 8 bases. Germline V lookup: CDR1 SGHTA, CDR2 FQGNSA. Unmatched junction bases numbered 2, after V lost 3 bases and J lost 1 base. The CDR3 contains 14 residues. The CDR3 protein is CASSFWTGSYEQYF. CDR3 DNA sequence: TGTGCCAGCAGCTTCTGGACAGGGTCCTACGAGCAGTACTTC.

This clone was recorded once. CDR3 nucleotide sequence: TGTGCCAGTAGAACAGGGGGCTCTGGGGCCAACGTCCTGACTTTC. It encodes CASRTGGSGANVLTF. This rearrangement joins TRBV19 to TRBJ2-6, with 8 bases aligning to TRBD1. The CDR3 runs to 15 residues. The germline V gene has CDR1 LNHDA and CDR2 SQIVND (reference sequence). V dropped 6 bases and J dropped 0; count of bases not matched to a gene: 1.

This clone was picked up a small number of times. V gene TRBV6-5 combines with J gene TRBJ1-3; TRBD1 is a possible D gene (5 bases). The CDR3 covers 14 residues. V was clipped by 6 bases and J by 4 bases, with 13 bases between them. CDR1 MNHEY and CDR2 SVGAGI come from the germline V gene. The CDR3 reads CASRKTGVGNTIYF. The CDR3 DNA follows: TGTGCCAGCAGGAAAACAGGAGTGGGAAACACCATATATTTT.

This chain connects TRBV9 to TRBJ2-2, with 8 bases that match TRBD2. V shed 0 bases and J 4 bases; nucleotides not matched to a gene: 2. The CDR3 runs to 15 residues. The germline CDR1 and CDR2 sequences are SGDLS and YYNGEE. The CDR3 protein is CASSVAGGFTGELFF. The CDR3 DNA reads as TGTGCCAGCAGCGTAGCGGGGGGGTTCACCGGGGAGCTGTTTTTT.

This clone occurred a few times. V is TRBV19 and J is TRBJ1-1, with 10 positions matching TRBD1. Germline V gives CDR1 LNHDA, CDR2 SQIVND (reference sequence). This CDR3 is 15 amino acids long. Trimming removed 4 bases from V and 11 bases from J; junction bases left unmatched: 13. The CDR3 spells CASSTLRDRGRGAFF. CDR3 in DNA: TGTGCCAGTAGTACCCTCCGGGACAGGGGAAGGGGGGCTTTCTTT. Supplemented by reference TRBV19 and TRBJ1-1, the full variable domain reads DGGITQSPKYLFRKEGQNVTLSCEQNLNHDAMYWYRQDPGQGLRLIYYSQIVNDFQKGDIAEGYSVSREKKESFPLTVTSAQKNPTAFYLCASSTLRDRGRGAFFGQGTRLTVV.

The chain combines TRBV19 with TRBJ1-2; 8 nucleotides agree with TRBD1. The CDR3 consists of 12 residues. In germline, CDR1 is LNHDA, CDR2 SQIVND (reference sequence). The trim removed 9 bases at V and 7 bases at J, leaving 7 bases unmatched. DNA of the CDR3: TGTGCCAGCCGGACAGGGTCGTTTGGCTACACCTTC. Translation: CASRTGSFGYTF.